These 4 T cell receptor beta chains were all obtained from the same sample, sequenced in a study of blood T cell repertoires in COVID-19. Some clones are missing from TCRdb's copy, which holds only in-frame ones; the method was immunoSEQ multiplex PCR. The sample holds 150,000 to 200,000 clones, roughly four fifths seen once. Sequencing input: peripheral blood. The receptor source for this set is a woman in her 40s with COVID-19, enrolled during active disease.

V gene TRBV3-1 (or the pseudogene TRBV3-2) combines with J gene TRBJ2-3; TRBD2 matches at 8 bases. Germline loops: CDR1 LGHDT, CDR2 YNNKEL (reference sequence). The V segment lost 1 base and the J segment 4 bases; nucleotides outside the gene matches: 1. The CDR3 loop spans 14 amino acids. The CDR3 DNA sequence: TGTGCCAGCAGCCAAGGACTAGCGTCAGATACGCAGTATTTT. Translated, it gives CASSQGLASDTQYF.

The sample holds one count of this clone. This chain joins TRBV14 and TRBJ1-2, with 8 bases matching TRBD1. Per the germline V gene, CDR1 is SGHDN and CDR2 is FVKESK. The ends lost 6 bases at V and 2 bases at J; junction bases unmatched: 8. The CDR3 covers 15 residues. CDR3 sequence reads: CASRRGQGTNYGYTF. The CDR3, as DNA: TGTGCCAGCAGACGCGGACAGGGTACAAACTATGGCTACACCTTC.

The CDR3 loop is CATSGNRGPEDEQFF. DNA of the CDR3: TGTGCCACCTCTGGGAACAGAGGCCCGGAGGATGAGCAGTTCTTC. The V gene is TRBV18, the J gene TRBJ2-1; tentative D call: TRBD2 (5 bases). The CDR3 loop spans 15 amino acids. V shed 10 bases and J shed 8 bases, with 24 bases lying between them. From germline, CDR1 is KGHSH and CDR2 LQKENI.

The chain has TRBV7-8 and TRBJ2-7, with D possibly matching TRBD1 (6 bases). Germline V CDR1 and CDR2: SGHVS, FQNEAQ. This CDR3 is built from 13 residues. V was clipped by 8 bases and J by 7 bases, with 18 bases between them. The CDR3 loop reads CASEGGVGSEQYF. CDR3 DNA sequence: TGTGCCAGCGAAGGGGGAGTCGGCTCTGAGCAGTACTTC.